Below, one T cell receptor beta chain is given with its context. Its cognate antigen is unknown. Autoimmune disease history or systemic immunosuppression led to patient exclusion. The investigators sampled blood at baseline, at cycle 4 day 1, and at cycle 7 day 1. TCRdb keeps only in-frame clones here, not all; method: immunoSEQ multiplex PCR. Of roughly 90,000 clones listed, around 83% are singletons. This entry is derived from a study of OX40 agonist ivuxolimab in advanced cancers. Study as a whole: Previous treatment with anti-PD-1, anti-PD-L1 or anti-CTLA-4 therapy was allowed; about 37% had received some. Overall study findings and caveats: More expanded clones were seen, on average, in CD8+ T cells than in CD4+.

The CDR3 sequence is 14 residues long. Trimming pared 0 bases from V and 1 base from J, leaving 6 bases between. CDR1 is KGHSH and CDR2 is LQKENI in the germline V gene. The sequence came from an adult with an advanced solid tumor such as melanoma, head and neck, liver or kidney cancer. This chain joins TRBV18 and TRBJ1-1, with D uncertain. The material sequenced was CD4+ or CD8+ T cells sorted from blood, taken in a trial of the OX40 agonist ivuxolimab. CDR3: CASSPPSENTEAFF. DNA of the CDR3: TGTGCCAGCTCACCACCGTCCGAGAACACTGAAGCTTTCTTT.